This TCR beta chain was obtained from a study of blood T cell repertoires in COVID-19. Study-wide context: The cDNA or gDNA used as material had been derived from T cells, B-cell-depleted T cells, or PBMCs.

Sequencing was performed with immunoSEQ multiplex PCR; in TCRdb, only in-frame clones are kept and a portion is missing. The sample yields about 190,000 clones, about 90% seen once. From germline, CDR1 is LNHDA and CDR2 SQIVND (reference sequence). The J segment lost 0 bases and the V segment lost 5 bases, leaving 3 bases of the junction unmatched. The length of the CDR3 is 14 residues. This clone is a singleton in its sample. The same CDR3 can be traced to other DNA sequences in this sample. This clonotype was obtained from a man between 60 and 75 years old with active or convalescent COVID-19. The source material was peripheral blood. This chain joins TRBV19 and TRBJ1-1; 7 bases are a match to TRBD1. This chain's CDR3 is CASSGGQLNTEAFF. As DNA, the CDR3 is TGTGCCAGTAGTGGGGGACAGCTGAACACTGAAGCTTTCTTT.